The T cell receptor (beta chain) under discussion was sequenced for a study of blood T cell repertoires in COVID-19. On the study more broadly: Whether acute or convalescent, the COVID-19 samples came from the United States, Italy and Spain. T cells, B-cell-depleted T cells, or PBMCs provided the cDNA or gDNA that served as material.

Methods used by the authors: Scientists estimated how many nucleated cells there were by amplifying reference gene primers. The table came from immunoSEQ multiplex PCR; TCRdb's copy has only in-frame clones and leaves some out. D and trimming come from the DNA, and the V and J calls and clone size come from that table. The data show some 260,000 clones, with roughly 88% seen just once and 0.7% to 0.85% held by the top ten. The germline gives CDR1 SQVTM, CDR2 ANQGSEA. The trim removed 3 bases at V and 7 bases at J, leaving 7 bases unmatched. CDR3 size: 13 residues. The origin of this receptor is a woman in her 30s with acute or convalescent COVID-19. The chain recombines TRBV29-1 with TRBJ1-1, with 8 bases fitting TRBD1. Sample: peripheral blood. The CDR3 region is CSVESPGGFEAFF. For the CDR3, the DNA is TGCAGCGTTGAGAGTCCAGGGGGCTTTGAAGCTTTCTTT. The entire variable domain, with the rest obtained from reference TRBV29-1 and TRBJ1-1, is as follows: SAVISQKPSRDICQRGTSLTIQCQVDSQVTMMFWYRQQPGQSLTLIATANQGSEATYESGFVIDKFPISRPNLTFSTLTVSNMSPEDSSIYLCSVESPGGFEAFFGQGTRLTVV.